The next 30 T cell receptor beta chains were all read from a single sample in a study of CD8 T cell repertoires and HIV-1 epitope variants. TCRdb keeps only in-frame clones here, not all; method: immunoSEQ multiplex PCR. The sample has 80,000 to 95,000 clones; roughly 81% are singletons. Sequenced input: uncultured baseline CD8+ T cells from peripheral blood mononuclear cells (PBMCs). Receptors were obtained from a male donor with HIV.

V gene TRBV29-1 combines with J gene TRBJ2-2; no clear D gene. Between the trimmed V and J ends, which lost 4 bases and 0 bases, there was a span of 9 bases. Germline CDR1 reads SQVTM; CDR2 reads ANQGSEA. The CDR3 runs to 14 residues. The CDR3 bases are TGCAGCGTTGGGGCGGCTACGAACACCGGGGAGCTGTTTTTT. The encoded protein is CSVGAATNTGELFF.

The chain employs TRBV4-1 and TRBJ2-7; D is unresolved. Germline CDR1 reads MGHRA; CDR2 reads YSYEKL. The CDR3 sequence is 14 residues long. Trimming shortened V by 5 bases and J by 2 bases, and 13 bases separated the two germline ends. CDR3 sequence reads: CASSEAYSPYEQYF. The CDR3 coding sequence is TGCGCCAGCAGCGAGGCCTATTCCCCCTACGAGCAGTACTTC.

This clone occurred a few times. This chain uses TRBV27 with TRBJ1-1, with D possibly matching TRBD1 (6 bases). V shed 2 bases and J shed 5 bases, with 9 bases lying between them. Germline V CDR1 and CDR2: MNHEY, SMNVEV (reference sequence). CDR3 length: 13 amino acids. The CDR3, as DNA: TGTGCCAGCAGTTTAGCGACAGGTACTGAAGCTTTCTTT. Translation: CASSLATGTEAFF.

The genes are TRBV10-2 and TRBJ1-6; the D is unclear. Germline V gives CDR1 WSHSY, CDR2 SAAADI. V dropped 2 bases and J dropped 10 bases, with 3 bases sitting between them. There are 11 residues in the CDR3. This CDR3 is CASSEGSPLHF. The DNA for the CDR3 is TGCGCCAGCAGTGAGGGGTCACCCCTCCACTTT.

This rearrangement joins TRBV28 to TRBJ2-1; 10 bases match TRBD2. This CDR3 comprises 16 residues. V was pared by 3 bases and J by 2 bases, with 4 bases of the junction left unmatched. Germline loops: CDR1 MDHEN, CDR2 SYDVKM. CDR3 sequence reads: CASSLNSGGTYNEQFF. In DNA form, the CDR3 reads TGTGCCAGCAGTTTGAATAGCGGGGGGACCTACAATGAGCAGTTCTTC.

The J gene is TRBJ2-2, the V gene TRBV7-9; no definite D call. Germline V lookup: CDR1 SEHNR, CDR2 FQNEAQ (reference sequence). This CDR3 is built from 17 residues. Trimming left V 2 bases short and J 0 bases short, with 13 bases between. The DNA of the CDR3 is TGTGCCAGCAGCTTAAGTACCCCCCAGACGAACACCGGGGAGCTGTTTTTT. Encoded protein: CASSLSTPQTNTGELFF. Supplemented by reference TRBV7-9 and TRBJ2-2, the full variable domain reads DTGVSQNPRHKITKRGQNVTFRCDPISEHNRLYWYRQTLGQGPEFLTYFQNEAQLEKSRLLSDRFSAERPKGSFSTLEIQRTEQGDSAMYLCASSLSTPQTNTGELFFGEGSRLTVL.

V usage is TRBV19 and J usage is TRBJ2-7; either TRBD1 or TRBD2 may fit D (5 bases each). The germline V gene encodes CDR1 LNHDA and CDR2 SQIVND (reference sequence). This CDR3 comprises 15 residues. The V end was cut by 4 bases, the J end by 0 bases, with 13 bases between. Here the CDR3 DNA reads TGTGCCAGTAGTAGAGGGACGGTTAGCTCCTACGAGCAGTACTTC. This encodes CASSRGTVSSYEQYF.

The chain is built from TRBV7-2 and TRBJ1-5; D is ambiguous. V lost 5 bases, J lost 10 bases, and 21 bases lay in between. CDR1 and CDR2 (germline): SGHTA, FQGNSA. The CDR3 consists of 15 residues. CDR3 residues: CASSPNGEVRRPQHF. In nucleotides, the CDR3 is TGTGCCAGCAGCCCAAACGGGGAGGTTCGGCGCCCCCAGCATTTT. Based on the CDR3 plus reference TRBV7-2 and TRBJ1-5, the full variable domain is GAGVSQSPSNKVTEKGKDVELRCDPISGHTALYWYRQSLGQGLEFLIYFQGNSAPDKSGLPSDRFSAERTGGSVSTLTIQRTQQEDSAVYLCASSPNGEVRRPQHFGDGTRLSIL.

The V call is TRBV5-6, the J call TRBJ1-5, with D unclear. The CDR3 is 14 residues long. The ends were cut back, 1 base at V and 0 bases at J, with 5 bases in the middle. Germline CDR1 reads SGHDT; CDR2 reads YYEEEE. The CDR3 reads CASSLLASNQPQHF. CDR3 DNA sequence: TGTGCCAGCAGCTTGTTGGCTAGCAATCAGCCCCAGCATTTT.

This clone occurred a few times. The chain couples TRBV7-9 to TRBJ2-3, with D possibly TRBD2 on 6 matching bases. Trimming took 2 bases from V and 4 from J, leaving 16 bases between them. The CDR3 is 16 residues long. CDR1 and CDR2 (germline): SEHNR, FQNEAQ (reference sequence). The CDR3 nucleotides are TGTGCCAGCAGCTTACGAGGAACTAGCTTGGCAGATACGCAGTATTTT. Translated: CASSLRGTSLADTQYF. Full variable domain (outside the CDR3, taken from reference TRBV7-9 and TRBJ2-3): DTGVSQNPRHKITKRGQNVTFRCDPISEHNRLYWYRQTLGQGPEFLTYFQNEAQLEKSRLLSDRFSAERPKGSFSTLEIQRTEQGDSAMYLCASSLRGTSLADTQYFGPGTRLTVL.

The rearrangement links TRBV9 to TRBJ1-1, with D hard to call. Germline V gene lookup returns CDR1 SGDLS and CDR2 YYNGEE. The V end lost 4 bases, the J end lost 7 bases, and 14 bases lay between the germline ends. The CDR3 contains 13 residues. The CDR3 sequence: CASSSRPGNEAFF. The CDR3 DNA reads as TGTGCCAGCAGCTCCAGGCCTGGGAATGAAGCTTTCTTT.

The genes are TRBV7-8 and TRBJ2-1, with D unresolved. This CDR3 has 13 residues. Germline assignment: CDR1 SGHVS and CDR2 FQNEAQ. Trimming took 2 bases from V and 7 from J, leaving 9 bases between them. The CDR3 here is CASSLMVRNEQFF. The CDR3 coding sequence is TGTGCCAGCAGCTTAATGGTGCGGAATGAGCAGTTCTTC.

The chain recombines TRBV6-1 with TRBJ2-3; D gene uncertain. Trimming left V 4 bases short and J 5 bases short, with 13 bases between. The V gene's germline CDR1 is MNHNS and CDR2 SASEGT. CDR3 length: 14 amino acids. The DNA of the CDR3 is TGTGCCAGCAGTGGAGTTTTACTGGGAGATACGCAGTATTTT. Translating it yields CASSGVLLGDTQYF.

The chain is built from TRBV7-9 and TRBJ1-1; D is uncertain. Germline CDR1 and CDR2: SEHNR and FQNEAQ (reference sequence). This CDR3 has 11 residues. V was trimmed by 1 base and J by 5 bases, leaving 2 bases between them. The DNA for the CDR3 is TGTGCCAGCAGCTTAGAGACTGAAGCTTTCTTT. It codes for CASSLETEAFF. Looking up the rest from reference TRBV7-9 and TRBJ1-1 gives the full variable domain: DTGVSQNPRHKITKRGQNVTFRCDPISEHNRLYWYRQTLGQGPEFLTYFQNEAQLEKSRLLSDRFSAERPKGSFSTLEIQRTEQGDSAMYLCASSLETEAFFGQGTRLTVV.

This clone was counted a single time. Other DNA sequences of this sample code for an identical CDR3. V usage is TRBV14 and J usage is TRBJ1-1; D uncertain. Trimming pared 4 bases from V and 5 bases from J, leaving 11 bases between. This CDR3 is built from 13 residues. Germline V gene sequence: CDR1 SGHDN, CDR2 FVKESK. The CDR3, as DNA: TGTGCCAGCAGCCCCCTAGGGAGAACTGAAGCTTTCTTT. It is translated as CASSPLGRTEAFF.

CDR3 amino acids: CASSLQAGVTGELFF. As DNA, the CDR3 is TGTGCCAGCAGCTTACAAGCGGGAGTGACCGGGGAGCTGTTTTTT. V gene TRBV5-8 combines with J gene TRBJ2-2; 8 bases are a match to TRBD2. Germline loops: CDR1 SGHTS, CDR2 YDEGEE. The CDR3 has 15 residues. Losses at the gene ends were 2 bases for V and 5 bases for J; bases not matched to a gene: 5.

J is TRBJ2-6 and V is TRBV18; the match to TRBD1 covers 10 bases. CDR1 and CDR2 (germline): KGHSH, LQKENI. This CDR3 region has 16 residues. The V segment lost 3 bases and the J segment 2 bases; nucleotides outside the gene matches: 1. The CDR3 sequence: CASSPGTGAGANVLTF. DNA of the CDR3: TGTGCCAGCTCACCCGGGACAGGGGCTGGGGCCAACGTCCTGACTTTC.

The chain is built from TRBV6-6 and TRBJ2-7, with D possibly TRBD1 on 6 matching bases. The germline gives CDR1 MNHNY, CDR2 SVGAGI (reference sequence). The CDR3 consists of 11 residues. Trimming stripped 8 bases from V and 5 bases from J, with 10 bases between. CDR3 loop: CASAKGDEQYF. In DNA, the CDR3 is TGTGCCAGCGCAAAGGGGGACGAGCAGTACTTC.

About this clone itself: At one boundary the junction diverges from the germline segment, which might be a read error. V gene TRBV7-2 combines with J gene TRBJ1-5; D call uncertain. CDR1 is SGHTA, CDR2 FQGNSA, per germline. The CDR3 extends over 12 amino acids. CDR3 residues: CASSLANLPQHF. The CDR3 DNA reads TGTGCCAGCAGCTTAGCGAATCTGCCCCAGCATTTT.

This sequence joins TRBV11-2 and TRBJ1-5; D might be TRBD1 (5 bases). From germline, CDR1 is SGHAT and CDR2 FQNNGV. V lost 0 bases and J 5 bases, leaving 8 bases between the germline ends. CDR3 length: 14 amino acids. CDR3 DNA sequence: TGTGCCAGCAGCTTAGATGGAGGGGATCAGCCCCAGCATTTT. The encoded protein is CASSLDGGDQPQHF.

The chain has TRBV9 and TRBJ2-5; 9 nucleotides align to TRBD1. CDR1 and CDR2 from the germline V gene are SGDLS and YYNGEE. The CDR3 runs 16 residues. V dropped 0 bases and J dropped 2; count of bases not matched to a gene: 5. CDR3: CASSVEGTGFQETQYF. The CDR3 DNA sequence: TGTGCCAGCAGCGTAGAGGGGACAGGGTTTCAAGAGACCCAGTACTTC. Supplemented by reference TRBV9 and TRBJ2-5, the full variable domain reads DSGVTQTPKHLITATGQRVTLRCSPRSGDLSVYWYQQSLDQGLQFLIQYYNGEERAKGNILERFSAQQFPDLHSELNLSSLELGDSALYFCASSVEGTGFQETQYFGPGTRLLVL.

This chain joins TRBV7-8 and TRBJ2-7, with unresolved D. V was clipped by 7 bases and J by 0 bases, with 16 bases between them. CDR3 length equals 15 residues. Germline lookup yields CDR1 SGHVS and CDR2 FQNEAQ. DNA of the CDR3: TGTGCCAGCACCCATGGTCGCTTGAGCTCCTACGAGCAGTACTTC. Its protein is CASTHGRLSSYEQYF.

The sample holds a few counts of this clone. J is TRBJ2-1 and V is TRBV29-1; 7 bases match TRBD1. V was pared by 3 bases and J by 0 bases, with 5 bases of the junction left unmatched. In germline, CDR1 is SQVTM, CDR2 ANQGSEA. The CDR3 sequence is 15 residues long. The CDR3 DNA reads as TGCAGCGTTGACCTGGGACAGAACTCCTACAATGAGCAGTTCTTC. The encoded protein is CSVDLGQNSYNEQFF.

This clone has only a few counts. The chain has TRBV7-8 and TRBJ1-1; D call uncertain. Germline V gives CDR1 SGHVS, CDR2 FQNEAQ. CDR3 length equals 14 residues. The germline V and J ends were trimmed by 0 bases and 7 bases, with 12 bases remaining between them. The CDR3 region is CASSLAPVPSEAFF. In nucleotides, the CDR3 is TGTGCCAGCAGCTTAGCTCCTGTGCCGAGTGAAGCTTTCTTT.

The V and J genes are TRBV5-4 and TRBJ2-7; TRBD2 matches 8 bases. The ends lost 5 bases at V and 4 bases at J; junction bases unmatched: 8. Germline V gene sequence: CDR1 SGHNT, CDR2 YYREEE (reference sequence). The CDR3 has 14 amino acids. CDR3 DNA: TGTGCCAGCAGTAAAGCGGGAGTCGGGTACGAGCAGTACTTC. It encodes CASSKAGVGYEQYF.

V usage is TRBV5-1 and J usage is TRBJ2-5, with 8 positions matching TRBD2. Trimming cost V 3 bases and J 3 bases; bases outside gene matches: 1. This CDR3 contains 13 residues. Germline CDR1 SGHRS, CDR2 YFSETQ. The CDR3 coding sequence is TGCGCCAGCAGCTCACTAGCGGAAGAGACCCAGTACTTC. This sequence encodes CASSSLAEETQYF.

This clone was counted between two and nine times. The genes are TRBV28 and TRBJ1-5; possibly TRBD1 for D (5 bases). V lost 6 bases and J 11 bases, leaving 14 bases between the germline ends. This CDR3 spans 12 amino acids. Germline V gene lookup returns CDR1 MDHEN and CDR2 SYDVKM. CDR3 sequence reads: CASRGTAVSQHF. For the CDR3, the DNA is TGTGCCAGCAGGGGGACGGCGGTTTCCCAGCATTTT.

This clone was seen a single time. V usage is TRBV7-8 and J usage is TRBJ2-7; D not certain. The CDR3 consists of 15 residues. The V end lost 1 base, the J end lost 2 bases, and 12 bases lay between the germline ends. Germline CDR1 is SGHVS and CDR2 is FQNEAQ. This chain's CDR3 is CASSLVNLATYEQYF. CDR3 DNA sequence: TGTGCCAGCAGCTTAGTCAATCTCGCAACCTACGAGCAGTACTTC.

The chain has TRBV5-4 and TRBJ2-7; possible D gene TRBD2, 6 bases. Germline assignment: CDR1 SGHNT and CDR2 YYREEE (reference sequence). This CDR3 is built from 15 residues. Trimming took 5 bases from V and 0 from J, leaving 15 bases between them. DNA for the CDR3: TGTGCCAGCAGGGGGGACTTCTCGAGCTCCTACGAGCAGTACTTC. It specifies CASRGDFSSSYEQYF.

The chain uses TRBV7-3 and TRBJ2-3; 15 nucleotides match TRBD2. The germline gives CDR1 SGHTA, CDR2 FQGTGA. The CDR3 is 17 amino acids. V shed 5 bases and J 2 bases; nucleotides not matched to a gene: 5. The CDR3 DNA is TGTGCCAGCAGCCCCGGGACTAGCGGGGGGTTCACAGATACGCAGTATTTT. Translated, it gives CASSPGTSGGFTDTQYF.